This T cell receptor beta chain is from a study of Ad26.COV2.S vaccination and SARS-CoV-2 variants. At the level of the study: Once, or twice with 56 days between doses, Ad26.COV2.S was given intramuscularly. Study-wide findings and caveats: Vaccine recipients showed a spike-specific TCR breadth that was higher than in placebo recipients. Overall T cell responses may have been underestimated by the analyses of TCR breadth and depth. Whether participants received vaccine or placebo, their non-spike TCR breadth was similar.

CDR3 size: 14 residues. Trimming removed 2 bases from V and 5 bases from J, with 13 bases in between. Germline CDR1 reads LGHDT; CDR2 reads YNNKEL (reference sequence). About this clone itself: The antigen is not known.

The repertoire was sequenced with immunoSEQ multiplex PCR; TCRdb's copy has only in-frame clones and lacks some. The data hold a few hundred thousand clones, with approximately 83% observed a single time. Noted treatment: some 20 received Ad26.COV2.S at low or high dose, single or two shots; 5 received placebo; per-sample allocation not given. Collection of the samples took place on day 63 after the first injection of vaccine or placebo. The chain recombines TRBV3-1 (or the pseudogene TRBV3-2) with TRBJ2-7; no firm D call. This TCR was recovered from a person aged 18-60 years who received the Ad26.COV2.S COVID-19 vaccine or a placebo. The source was peripheral blood, collected in a trial of Ad26.COV2.S vaccine versus placebo. The CDR3 DNA reads as TGTGCCAGCAGCCAATTAGACCCTCTCCACGAGCAGTACTTC. This translates into CASSQLDPLHEQYF.